This entry concerns a single TCR beta chain. This clonotype has only a few counts. It has no known antigen specificity. No base-level quality is on record; no much larger clone is a single base apart. The sample belongs to a study of regulatory T cells in long-lasting Graves disease (dated by TCRdb to 2020 to 2023). Regarding the study in general: Persistent Graves' disease meant more than 5 years of antithyroid drug treatment with TSH receptor autoantibodies that stayed positive. Peripheral blood TCR sequencing and RNA sequencing compared persistent Graves' disease patients with newly diagnosed Graves' disease patients. The study was conducted in China and was registered as a clinical trial. A total of roughly 35 samples underwent TCR sequencing: 13 from persistent and around 20 from newly diagnosed Graves' disease patients. On average, persistent Graves' disease patients in the clinical cohort had been on antithyroid drugs for about 10 years.

The time point tag for this specimen amounts to: persistent/refractory GD, antithyroid drugs over 5 years with positive TRAb. For both TCR sequencing and RNA sequencing, RNA was extracted from PBMCs using TRIzol. Graves' disease was diagnosed according to American Thyroid Association guidelines. The patients came from an endocrinology department in Xi'an, China. From each patient, 7.5 to 10 milliliters of peripheral blood was collected into an EDTA anticoagulant tube. Ficoll Paque Plus density gradient separation was used to isolate PBMCs, and no further T cell sorting was performed. An Agilent 2100 Bioanalyzer and agarose gel were used to check RNA quality, and a NanoDrop 2000 was used to measure RNA concentration. The paper as a whole reports these results and caveats: Compared with newly diagnosed patients, persistent Graves' disease patients had lower TCR Shannon entropy and fewer highly expanded clones, which suggests clonal expansion. Sequencing and analysis were limited to the TCR beta chain. More public clonotypes were shared among persistent patients (roughly 3,000) than among newly diagnosed patients (more than 950). Persistent disease showed preferential use of TRBV28, TRBJ1-2 and TRBJ2-5, whereas newly diagnosed disease favored TRBV20-1 and TRBJ2-1. The small sample size was acknowledged by the authors as a limitation that may reduce accuracy. The study examined only peripheral blood because the primary lesion, thyroid tissue, could not be accessed.

The germline V gene supplies CDR1 SGHRS and CDR2 YFSETQ. Trimming leaves V shorter by 4 bases and J shorter by 0 bases, with the junction holding 6 bases beyond the gene matches. Measured from the cysteine to the phenylalanine, the CDR3 is 15 residues long. Only the CDR3 part of the read is kept: 45 bases, read in frame from the first base. Libraries were prepared through multiplex PCR. TCRdb names Illumina HiSeq 4000 as the instrument used. TCR beta libraries were built with iRepertoire HTBI primers and Arm-PCR amplification of CDR3 regions. PCR products were gel purified before sequencing. From the authors' description of their analysis: Gene usage analysis of CDR3 amino acid clonotypes relied on the 60 to 65 TRBV and about 13 TRBJ segments identified across samples. COPE and FqMerger were used to merge filtered high-quality paired reads into contigs. BLAST was used to align contigs to the IMGT TRBV, TRBD and TRBJ reference genes, and CDR3 was defined following IMGT. Any clonotype with a frequency above 0.1% was classified as a highly expanded clone. Shannon entropy was used to measure repertoire diversity, and the Gini coefficient was used to measure V-J evenness. Public clonotypes were defined as clonotypes shared by more than one individual. Clones were called with MiXCR by TCRdb after fastp trimmed the public reads at Q25, and only in-frame beta chains were retained. Rows matching on CDR3 protein sequence are summarized as one entry with the most common DNA and genes. V and J calls and clone size were set by TCRdb, not the authors. The sample contains approximately 470,000 distinct CDR3 sequences, 20% of them found a single time. The ten largest make up 7.8% of the sample.

The material was peripheral blood mononuclear cells (PBMCs), obtained when the disease was refractory, from a patient treated with antithyroid drugs. This TCR derives from a female donor with Graves disease. The chain is made from TRBV5-1 and TRBJ2-7, with 8 bases in between that match TRBD2. The encoded CDR3 is CASSRTGTSSYEQYF. Here is the DNA: TGCGCCAGCAGCCGGACCGGGACTAGCTCCTACGAGCAGTACTTC.